This T cell receptor (beta chain) was observed in a study of cytomegalovirus exposure and HLA in healthy donors. Study-level background: The same platform was used for the 130 or so validation repertoires as for the 666 first-cohort repertoires, as reported in a later analysis. The study, taken as a whole, reports: The study recorded 150 to 200 TCR beta chains that were cytomegalovirus-associated. According to a later analysis, TCR clusters from the first cohort tended to co-occur in the 120 or so validation repertoires.

This table comes from immunoSEQ multiplex PCR, and its TCRdb copy is limited to in-frame clones, with some not included. Among 150,000 or so clones listed, approximately 81% were seen once. The trim removed 4 bases at V and 4 bases at J, leaving 9 bases unmatched. The CDR3 totals 16 residues. Per germline, CDR1 MGHRA and CDR2 YSYEKL. In the case of this clone: Its antigen remains unknown.

The chain recombines TRBV4-1 with TRBJ1-4; TRBD1 agrees at 7 bases. Sequences were obtained from PBMCs. This TCR was sampled from a man aged 30 to 45 in good health and CMV-seropositive. The CDR3 reads CASSRTDRAGNEKLFF. DNA for the CDR3: TGCGCCAGCAGCCGCACCGACAGGGCGGGTAATGAAAAACTGTTTTTT.